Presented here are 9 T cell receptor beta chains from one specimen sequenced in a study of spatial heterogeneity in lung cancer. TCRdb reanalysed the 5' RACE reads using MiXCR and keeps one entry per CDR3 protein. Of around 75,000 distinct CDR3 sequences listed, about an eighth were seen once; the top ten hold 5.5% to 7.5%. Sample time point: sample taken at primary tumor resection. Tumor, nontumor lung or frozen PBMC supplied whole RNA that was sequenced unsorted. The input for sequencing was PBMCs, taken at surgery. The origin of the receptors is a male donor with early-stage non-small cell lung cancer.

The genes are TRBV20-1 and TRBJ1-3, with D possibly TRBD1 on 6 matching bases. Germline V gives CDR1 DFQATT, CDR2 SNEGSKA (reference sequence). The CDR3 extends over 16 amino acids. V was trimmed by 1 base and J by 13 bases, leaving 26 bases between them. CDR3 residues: CSARVAFGRGVGGIYF. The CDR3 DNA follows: TGCAGTGCTAGAGTCGCGTTCGGCAGGGGAGTCGGCGGTATATATTTT.

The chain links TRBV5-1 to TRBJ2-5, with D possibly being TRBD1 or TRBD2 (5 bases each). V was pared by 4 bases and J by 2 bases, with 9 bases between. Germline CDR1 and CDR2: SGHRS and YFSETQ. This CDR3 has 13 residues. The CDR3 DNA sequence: TGCGCCAGCAGCCTCGGGGCACAAGAGACCCAGTACTTC. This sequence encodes CASSLGAQETQYF.

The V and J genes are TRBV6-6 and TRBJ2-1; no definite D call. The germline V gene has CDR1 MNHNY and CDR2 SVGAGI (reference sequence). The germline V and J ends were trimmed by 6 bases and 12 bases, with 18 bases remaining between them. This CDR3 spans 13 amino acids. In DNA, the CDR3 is TGTGCCAGCAGACCCGAGATCCTACCCGGGCAGTTCTTC. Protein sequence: CASRPEILPGQFF.

The CDR3 loop is CASSQDQWVDRGFGYTF. The CDR3 nucleotides are TGCGCCAGCAGCCAAGATCAATGGGTGGACAGGGGTTTTGGCTACACCTTC. The chain is built from TRBV4-1 and TRBJ1-2; 9 nucleotides align to TRBD1. Trimming took 0 bases from V and 7 from J; bases not matched to a gene: 12. Germline V gives CDR1 MGHRA, CDR2 YSYEKL. The CDR3 length is 17 residues.

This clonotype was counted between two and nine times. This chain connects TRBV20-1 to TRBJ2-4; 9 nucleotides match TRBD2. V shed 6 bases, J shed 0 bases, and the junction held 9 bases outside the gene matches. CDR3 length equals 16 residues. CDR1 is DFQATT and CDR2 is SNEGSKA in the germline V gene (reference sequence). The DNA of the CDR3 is TGCAGTGCCCACCCCGCGGGAGGGTCAGCCAAAAACATTCAGTACTTC. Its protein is CSAHPAGGSAKNIQYF.

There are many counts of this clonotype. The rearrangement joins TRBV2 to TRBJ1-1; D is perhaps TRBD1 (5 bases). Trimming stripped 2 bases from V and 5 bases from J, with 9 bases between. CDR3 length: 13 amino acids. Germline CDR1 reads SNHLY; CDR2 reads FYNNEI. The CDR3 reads CASSEPGGTEAFF. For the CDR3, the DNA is TGTGCCAGCAGTGAACCGGGGGGTACTGAAGCTTTCTTT.

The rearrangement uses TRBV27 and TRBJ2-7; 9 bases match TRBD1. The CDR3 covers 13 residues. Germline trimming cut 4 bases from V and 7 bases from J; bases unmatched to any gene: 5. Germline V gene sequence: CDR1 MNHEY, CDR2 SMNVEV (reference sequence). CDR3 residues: CASSSTGGWEQYF. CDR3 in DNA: TGTGCCAGCAGTTCCACAGGGGGCTGGGAGCAGTACTTC.

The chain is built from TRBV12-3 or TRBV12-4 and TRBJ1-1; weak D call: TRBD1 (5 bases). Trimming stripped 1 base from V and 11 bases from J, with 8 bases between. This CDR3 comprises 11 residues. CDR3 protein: CASSLGRVAFF. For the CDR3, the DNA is TGTGCCAGCAGTTTAGGCAGGGTGGCTTTCTTT.

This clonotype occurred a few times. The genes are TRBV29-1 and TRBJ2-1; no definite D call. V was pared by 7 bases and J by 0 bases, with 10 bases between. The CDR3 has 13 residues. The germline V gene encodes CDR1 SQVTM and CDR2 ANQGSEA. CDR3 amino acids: CSGISNSYNEQFF. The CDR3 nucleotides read TGCAGCGGGATCTCGAACTCCTACAATGAGCAGTTCTTC.